The rows below give T cell receptor beta chains drawn from one sample of a study of cytomegalovirus exposure and HLA in healthy donors. TCRdb's table, derived via immunoSEQ multiplex PCR, lists solely in-frame clones and lacks some. Among around 170,000 clones, around 76% were seen once, and the ten largest hold over 1.5%. Material for sequencing was PBMCs. These receptor sequences come from a man aged 35 to 55 in good health and CMV-seronegative. CDR3s leave out the opening cysteine and the closing phenylalanine or tryptophan. A D gene is named only where the DNA matches it firmly. The size entry is marked missing in some rows and otherwise reads once, few, many or a size class.

d_gene,v_gene,abundance,CDR3aa
TRBD1,TRBV4-3,NA,ASSQEMRDRGRTGELF
TRBD1,TRBV11-2,NA,ASSRTGHPNQPQH
NA,TRBV28,NA,ASSPLLYEQY
TRBD1,TRBV6-1,NA,ASKRERTGGNTIY
NA,TRBV4-3,NA,ASSQDVNWGGYGYT
TRBD1,TRBV27,NA,ASTRDRGSGSPLH
TRBD1,TRBV7-6,NA,ASSSLATGGTEAF
NA,TRBV15,few,ATSRVSTGELF
TRBD1,TRBV2,once,ASSGTGREGYT
TRBD1,TRBV14,few,ASSRADRGVLDIQY
NA,TRBV11-2,once,ASNWYGELF
TRBD1,TRBV5-8,NA,ASSSPGTDNHNTYEQY
TRBD2,TRBV28,few,ASRAGEVGELF
NA,TRBV18,NA,ASSRTLNTEAF
NA,TRBV30,NA,AWKESSSYNEQF
NA,TRBV19,NA,ASSTLLASSYNEQF
NA,TRBV19,NA,ASSIQAAYQPQH
TRBD1,TRBV6-1,once,ASSDLQGTSSYEQY
NA,TRBV9,NA,ASKGGGSEAF
NA,TRBV19,NA,ASSPRTRQETQY
NA,TRBV21-1,few,ASSRGTSGVNNEQF
NA,TRBV30,NA,AWSPRHRGAF
NA,TRBV20-1,NA,SASGMNEQY
NA,TRBV28,NA,ASSLIFRRNTEAF
TRBD1,TRBV6-5,NA,ASSTDRANTGELF
TRBD1,TRBV5-1,NA,ASSSEQGMRDTQY
NA,TRBV7-2,few,ASSSTRLPYEQY
TRBD2,TRBV7-3,NA,ASSLGLAYNEQF